Following are 5 T cell receptor beta chains from one sample sequenced in a study of STAT5B mutations in CD4+ large granular lymphocyte leukemia. Clones were read by immunoSEQ multiplex PCR, and TCRdb kept only the in-frame ones, dropping some. The table has 30,000 to 40,000 clones, 70% to 90% seen once. Source material: CD4+ T cells from blood buffy coats. These TCRs come from a human donor in good health.

The rearrangement links TRBV6-5 to TRBJ2-5, with 11 positions matching TRBD1. The CDR3 totals 15 residues. From germline, CDR1 is MNHEY and CDR2 SVGAGI. After removal of 5 bases from V and 6 bases from J, the junction contained 8 bases not matched to a gene. As DNA, the CDR3 is TGTGCCAGCAGTACTGGGGGACAGGGGGTTAAGACCCAGTACTTC. This gives the protein CASSTGGQGVKTQYF.

V usage is TRBV19 and J usage is TRBJ1-5; D is perhaps TRBD1 (5 bases). The V and J ends lost 10 bases and 1 base respectively, with 14 bases between them. The CDR3 loop spans 14 amino acids. CDR1 LNHDA and CDR2 SQIVND come from the germline V gene (reference sequence). The CDR3 sequence is CAISAGVSNQPQHF. The CDR3, as DNA: TGTGCCATTTCCGCGGGGGTAAGCAATCAGCCCCAGCATTTT.

V usage is TRBV2 and J usage is TRBJ1-1, with D possibly matching TRBD1 (6 bases). CDR1 and CDR2 from the germline V gene are SNHLY and FYNNEI. V gave up 1 base and J gave up 3 bases, with 12 bases separating them. This CDR3 spans 15 amino acids. In DNA, the CDR3 is TGTGCCAGCAGTGAAGGGTGGGGGCGATACACTGAAGCTTTCTTT. Its translation is CASSEGWGRYTEAFF.

The chain has TRBV6-5 and TRBJ1-2; D is ambiguous. Trimming took off 0 bases at V and 6 bases at J, with 14 bases between the two ends. This CDR3 spans 15 amino acids. CDR1 MNHEY and CDR2 SVGAGI come from the germline V gene. The CDR3 bases are TGTGCCAGCAGTTACTCGAGGAGCGATTTTCATGGCTACACCTTC. Translating it yields CASSYSRSDFHGYTF.

The chain has TRBV6-6 and TRBJ1-1; D might be TRBD1 (5 bases). This CDR3 has 13 amino acids. Germline-derived CDR1 and CDR2 are MNHNY and SVGAGI (reference sequence). The germline V and J ends were trimmed by 2 bases and 10 bases, with 14 bases remaining between them. This CDR3 reads CASSYGPRERAFF. In DNA form, the CDR3 reads TGTGCCAGCAGTTACGGACCCAGGGAGAGAGCTTTCTTT.